A selection of T cell receptor beta chains follows, all from one sample in a study of T cell responses to AZD1222 COVID-19 vaccine. The data were produced by immunoSEQ multiplex PCR, yet TCRdb's version contains in-frame clones alone and is incomplete. The table lists roughly 170,000 clones, roughly nine tenths of them singletons. The starting material was peripheral blood, obtained on day 0 of AZD1222 vaccination. Receptors originate from an adult in good health. Each CDR3 is given with its conserved first and last residue. The D gene is left open where the match is weak. Clone size is given for some rows only: seen once, a few or many times, or a class if the clone is expanded.

-	TRBV7-6	TRBJ1-3	-	CASSLVTSQGGSGNTIYF	TGTGCCAGCAGCTTAGTCACCAGCCAGGGTGGTTCTGGAAACACCATATATTTT
few	TRBV11-2	TRBJ1-1	-	CASSPAGLNTEAFF	TGTGCCAGCAGCCCGGCTGGACTGAACACTGAAGCTTTCTTT
-	TRBV9	TRBJ1-3	-	CASSVGPGTSGNTIYF	TGTGCCAGCAGCGTAGGGCCGGGAACGTCTGGAAACACCATATATTTT
-	TRBV5-1	TRBJ1-5	-	CASSQDGDNQPQHF	TGCGCCAGCAGCCAAGACGGTGACAATCAGCCCCAGCATTTT
-	TRBV7-3	TRBJ1-2	TRBD1	CASSEAGGYGYTF	TGTGCCAGCAGCGAGGCAGGGGGCTATGGCTACACCTTC
-	TRBV12-5	TRBJ1-5	-	CASGLEKTRLEHF	TGTGCTAGTGGTTTGGAAAAGACCCGCCTCGAGCATTTT
-	TRBV27	TRBJ2-7	-	CASSLGRDYEQYF	TGTGCCAGCAGTTTAGGTAGGGACTACGAGCAGTACTTC
-	TRBV3-1/TRBV3-2	TRBJ2-3	-	CASSQDPVNRGINTQYF	TGTGCCAGCAGCCAAGACCCCGTGAACCGGGGGATTAATACGCAGTATTTT
-	TRBV10-3	TRBJ1-1	TRBD1	CAIIAQGGTEAFF	TGTGCCATCATCGCACAGGGGGGCACTGAAGCTTTCTTT
-	TRBV5-1	TRBJ2-7	-	CASSLLGDYEQYF	TGCGCCAGCAGCTTGCTAGGAGACTACGAGCAGTACTTC
-	TRBV5-1	TRBJ2-7	-	CASSGEREQYF	TGCGCCAGCAGCGGGGAGAGGGAGCAGTACTTC
-	TRBV6-5	TRBJ2-3	TRBD2	CATYRLAGSTDTQYF	TGTGCCACCTACCGGTTAGCGGGAAGCACAGATACGCAGTATTTT
-	TRBV19	TRBJ1-1	-	CASSPRLGRVNTEAFF	TGTGCCAGTAGTCCCCGCCTCGGCAGGGTGAACACTGAAGCTTTCTTT
-	TRBV5-4	TRBJ1-1	-	CASSLDWGTYLGTEAFF	TGTGCCAGCAGCTTGGATTGGGGGACATATCTGGGCACTGAAGCTTTCTTT
few	TRBV7-2	TRBJ1-1	-	CASSLVGGGNTEAFF	TGTGCCAGCAGCTTAGTGGGTGGGGGTAACACTGAAGCTTTCTTT
-	TRBV5-4	TRBJ2-2	-	CASSLRGAVTGELFF	TGTGCCAGCAGCTTGCGGGGGGCCGTCACCGGGGAGCTGTTTTTT
-	TRBV6-2/TRBV6-3	TRBJ1-1	-	CASSTLRNTEAFF	TGTGCCAGCAGTACTCTGAGGAACACTGAAGCTTTCTTT
-	TRBV27	TRBJ1-4	TRBD1	CASRQTGVYEKLFF	TGTGCCAGCAGACAGACAGGGGTTTATGAAAAACTGTTTTTT
-	TRBV5-1	TRBJ2-2	TRBD1	CASSLSPGQGYTGELFF	TGCGCCAGCAGCTTGAGTCCGGGACAGGGGTACACCGGGGAGCTGTTTTTT
-	TRBV9	TRBJ1-1	-	CASSVQATPNTEAFF	TGTGCCAGCAGCGTACAGGCTACCCCCAACACTGAAGCTTTCTTT
-	TRBV6-2/TRBV6-3	TRBJ1-1	-	CASSYSTGTEAFF	TGTGCCAGCAGTTACTCGACGGGGACTGAAGCTTTCTTT
-	TRBV12-3/TRBV12-4	TRBJ2-7	TRBD1	CASSRDRDDEQYF	TGTGCCAGCAGCCGGGACAGGGATGACGAGCAGTACTTC
-	TRBV7-8	TRBJ2-3	TRBD1	CASRAGTGWLFPQYF	TGTGCCAGCAGAGCGGGGACAGGGTGGCTATTCCCGCAGTATTTT
-	TRBV19	TRBJ2-4	-	CASSIDQGGLLIQYF	TGTGCCAGTAGTATAGATCAGGGGGGCCTATTGATTCAGTACTTC
-	TRBV7-9	TRBJ2-7	TRBD1	CASSLEGAPAYEQYF	TGTGCCAGCAGCCTAGAGGGGGCGCCAGCCTACGAGCAGTACTTC
once	TRBV5-1	TRBJ2-3	-	CASSRQGPGLDTQYF	TGCGCCAGCAGCCGTCAGGGTCCCGGGTTGGATACGCAGTATTTT
-	TRBV6-5	TRBJ1-1	-	CASSYSVRDTEAFF	TGTGCCAGCAGTTACTCGGTGCGGGACACTGAAGCTTTCTTT
-	TRBV7-8	TRBJ2-7	TRBD1	CASTLQGALYEQYF	TGTGCCAGCACCCTACAGGGGGCCCTTTACGAGCAGTACTTC
-	TRBV19	TRBJ1-1	-	CASSRTNTEAFF	TGTGCCAGTAGTAGGACGAACACTGAAGCTTTCTTT
once	TRBV4-3	TRBJ1-2	-	CASSQDLMVIFGYTF	TGCGCCAGCAGCCAAGATTTGATGGTTATCTTTGGCTACACCTTC
-	TRBV6-2/TRBV6-3	TRBJ2-5	-	CASSYQEKETQYF	TGTGCCAGCAGCTATCAAGAGAAAGAGACCCAGTACTTC
-	TRBV28	TRBJ2-3	-	CASHSTRGQKEDDTQYF	TGTGCCTCCCACTCGACCCGGGGACAAAAGGAGGATGATACGCAGTATTTT
-	TRBV4-1	TRBJ1-6	-	CASSQDLGSSSYNSPLHF	TGCGCCAGCAGCCAAGATTTGGGGAGCAGCTCCTATAATTCACCCCTCCACTTT
-	TRBV30	TRBJ1-1	-	CAWSVPKGMNTEAFF	TGTGCCTGGAGTGTACCGAAAGGCATGAACACTGAAGCTTTCTTT
-	TRBV11-2	TRBJ2-5	-	CASSYDHETQYF	TGTGCCAGCAGCTACGATCATGAGACCCAGTACTTC
-	TRBV19	TRBJ1-5	-	CASRRERGQPQHF	TGTGCCAGTCGCAGGGAGCGAGGTCAGCCCCAGCATTTT
once	TRBV10-3	TRBJ1-2	TRBD1	CAISSQGASGYTF	TGTGCCATCAGTTCACAGGGGGCCTCTGGCTACACCTTC
-	TRBV5-4	TRBJ1-2	TRBD1	CASSLLRGQGAISFGYTF	TGTGCCAGCAGTCTTTTGAGGGGACAGGGGGCCATCTCTTTTGGCTACACCTTC
-	TRBV19	TRBJ1-2	-	CASSIASGGDTNYGYTF	TGTGCCAGTAGTATAGCAAGTGGAGGAGACACTAACTATGGCTACACCTTC
-	TRBV18	TRBJ2-7	TRBD1	CASSPPGTGGSYEQYF	TGTGCCAGCTCACCACCCGGGACAGGAGGTTCCTACGAGCAGTACTTC
-	TRBV6-5	TRBJ1-1	TRBD1	CASRTGEGTEAFF	TGTGCCAGCCGGACAGGGGAAGGCACTGAAGCTTTCTTT
-	TRBV7-9	TRBJ1-4	-	CASSSTRDPRGEKLFF	TGTGCCAGCAGCTCGACTCGGGACCCTCGGGGGGAAAAACTGTTTTTT
-	TRBV2	TRBJ1-6	-	CASNRFGGRDNSPLHF	TGTGCCAGCAATCGTTTTGGAGGACGGGATAATTCACCCCTCCACTTT
-	TRBV6-5	TRBJ2-7	TRBD1	CASSPTDRGYEQYF	TGTGCCAGCAGCCCGACGGACAGGGGCTACGAGCAGTACTTC
-	TRBV13	TRBJ2-3	-	CASSYLPSASTDTQYF	TGTGCCAGCAGCTACCTCCCCTCCGCTAGCACAGATACGCAGTATTTT